A single sample gave rise to the 21 T cell receptor beta chains below, sequenced in a study of beta chain features in type 1 diabetes. These TCRs' antigens remain unknown. Reverse transcribing all isolated RNA meant expressed TCRB transcripts were sequenced. Sequencing was performed with immunoSEQ multiplex PCR; in TCRdb, only in-frame clones are kept and a portion is missing. The sample lists about 160,000 clones, about 8.3% occurring once. The study's findings and limits: Shortening that was moderate but significant affected the TCRB CDR3s of Type 1 diabetes patients in all four CD4+ subsets.

Sequencing was performed on central memory CD4+ T cells from blood. These receptors all come from a woman aged 18 to 35 with type 1 diabetes.

The chain couples TRBV13 to TRBJ2-3, with 10 bases identical to TRBD2. Per the germline V gene, CDR1 is PRHDT and CDR2 is FYEKMQ (reference sequence). This CDR3 has 14 residues. V was clipped by 5 bases and J by 5 bases; unmatched bases: 4. Here the CDR3 reads CASSHLAGEDTQYF. As DNA, the CDR3 is TGTGCCAGCAGCCACCTAGCGGGAGAAGATACGCAGTATTTT.

This chain links TRBV29-1 with TRBJ2-1; D uncertain. The V end lost 7 bases, the J end lost 7 bases, and 17 bases lay between the germline ends. The CDR3 sequence is 13 residues long. From germline, CDR1 is SQVTM and CDR2 ANQGSEA. The CDR3 protein is CSAPQTRGNEQFF. Here the CDR3 DNA reads TGCAGCGCCCCACAGACCCGTGGAAATGAGCAGTTCTTC.

This chain uses TRBV7-9 with TRBJ2-4; 15 bases map to TRBD2. Germline V gene lookup returns CDR1 SEHNR and CDR2 FQNEAQ (reference sequence). With 1 base clipped from V and 9 bases from J, the junction kept 13 bases outside the gene matches. The CDR3 has 19 amino acids. CDR3 bases: TGTGCCAGCAGCTTAGTTCTAGGACTAGCGGGAGGGCAGGCGGGCATTCAGTACTTC. It encodes CASSLVLGLAGGQAGIQYF.

There are a few counts of this clone. The chain has TRBV4-3 and TRBJ2-3, with TRBD2 matching 9 bases. CDR1 is LGHNA and CDR2 is YSLEER in the germline V gene. Trimming removed 0 bases from V and 7 bases from J; junction bases left unmatched: 8. The CDR3 loop spans 16 amino acids. This CDR3 is CASSQDGAGGPNTQYF. The DNA of the CDR3 is TGCGCCAGCAGCCAAGATGGGGCGGGAGGGCCGAATACGCAGTATTTT.

The rearrangement links TRBV6-5 to TRBJ2-7; 8 positions match TRBD2. This CDR3 comprises 13 residues. Losses at the gene ends were 10 bases for V and 2 bases for J; bases not matched to a gene: 7. Germline V gives CDR1 MNHEY, CDR2 SVGAGI. The CDR3 sequence: CATTVGGAYEQYF. CDR3 DNA sequence: TGTGCCACAACGGTCGGGGGGGCCTACGAGCAGTACTTC.

The chain combines TRBV5-1 with TRBJ2-7; D might be TRBD2 (5 bases). Germline CDR1 is SGHRS and CDR2 is YFSETQ. The CDR3 has 13 residues. V lost 2 bases, J lost 2 bases, and 8 bases lay in between. This CDR3 is CASSFGLAYEQYF. CDR3 sequence (DNA): TGCGCCAGCAGCTTCGGACTTGCCTACGAGCAGTACTTC. The full variable domain, completed using reference TRBV5-1 and TRBJ2-7, is KAGVTQTPRYLIKTRGQQVTLSCSPISGHRSVSWYQQTPGQGLQFLFEYFSETQRNKGNFPGRFSGRQFSNSRSEMNVSTLELGDSALYLCASSFGLAYEQYFGPGTRLTVT.

The chain has TRBV27 and TRBJ2-1, with 8 positions matching TRBD2. Germline CDR1 reads MNHEY; CDR2 reads SMNVEV (reference sequence). The trim removed 2 bases at V and 0 bases at J, leaving 12 bases unmatched. The CDR3 length is 19 residues. The CDR3 bases are TGTGCCAGCAGTTTAAGAGGCTTAGGACTAGCTAACTCCTACAATGAGCAGTTCTTC. It translates to CASSLRGLGLANSYNEQFF.

The V gene is TRBV5-1, the J gene TRBJ2-1; 9 bases agree with TRBD1. This CDR3 is 14 amino acids long. Germline lookup yields CDR1 SGHRS and CDR2 YFSETQ. Trimming at V came to 2 bases and at J to 12 bases, leaving 9 bases not matched to a gene. Here the CDR3 reads CASSFTGGPDSQFF. The CDR3 DNA sequence: TGCGCCAGCAGCTTCACAGGGGGCCCCGACTCGCAGTTCTTC.

This clone was seen a handful of times. This CDR3 is CASSLDLFQPQHF. CDR3 coding DNA: TGTGCCAGCAGCTTAGATCTTTTTCAGCCCCAGCATTTT. V gene TRBV11-3 combines with J gene TRBJ1-5; no firm D call. Per germline, CDR1 SGHNT and CDR2 YENEEA. This CDR3 contains 13 residues. The ends were cut back, 0 bases at V and 6 bases at J, with 6 bases in the middle.

The V and J genes are TRBV28 and TRBJ2-7, with 7 positions matching TRBD1. CDR3 length equals 16 residues. Germline V CDR1 and CDR2: MDHEN, SYDVKM. V trimming: 7 bases; J trimming: 0 bases; junction bases outside the gene matches: 12. Written as DNA, the CDR3 is TGTGCCAGCAACAACATTGCAGGGGGTCGCTCCTACGAGCAGTACTTC. Its protein is CASNNIAGGRSYEQYF. Drawing the rest from reference TRBV28 and TRBJ2-7, the complete variable domain is DVKVTQSSRYLVKRTGEKVFLECVQDMDHENMFWYRQDPGLGLRLIYFSYDVKMKEKGDIPEGYSVSREKKERFSLILESASTNQTSMYLCASNNIAGGRSYEQYFGPGTRLTVT.

The chain is built from TRBV5-1 and TRBJ1-4; D ambiguous. The V gene's germline CDR1 is SGHRS and CDR2 YFSETQ. The CDR3 runs 13 residues. The V end was cut by 4 bases, the J end by 5 bases, with 9 bases between. The chain's CDR3 is CASSRQQNEKLFF. CDR3 sequence (DNA): TGCGCCAGCAGCCGGCAACAGAATGAAAAACTGTTTTTT.

V and J are TRBV4-3 and TRBJ1-2; tentative D call: TRBD1 (5 bases). The CDR3 covers 15 residues. V gave up 0 bases and J gave up 7 bases, with 15 bases separating them. Germline V CDR1 and CDR2: LGHNA, YSLEER. CDR3 bases: TGCGCCAGCAGCCAAGACCCAGGCCGGAGGGGTGGCTACACCTTC. As protein: CASSQDPGRRGGYTF.

This clone was seen a few times. The chain uses TRBV19 and TRBJ1-5; D might be TRBD1 (6 bases). Germline V CDR1 and CDR2: LNHDA, SQIVND (reference sequence). The CDR3 is made up of 16 amino acids. V was trimmed by 8 bases and J by 0 bases, leaving 17 bases between them. The CDR3 here is CASALTGRASNQPQHF. CDR3 DNA: TGTGCCAGTGCCCTGACAGGAAGGGCTAGCAATCAGCCCCAGCATTTT.

This clone was counted between two and nine times. The gene calls are TRBV7-9 and TRBJ1-4; 10 nucleotides line up with TRBD1. After removal of 11 bases from V and 7 bases from J, the junction contained 4 bases not matched to a gene. There are 12 residues in the CDR3. CDR1 is SEHNR, CDR2 FQNEAQ, per germline (reference sequence). The DNA for the CDR3 is TGTGCCGGGGGACAGGGGTTTGAAAAACTGTTTTTT. This codes for CAGGQGFEKLFF. Full variable domain (rest looked up from reference TRBV7-9 and TRBJ1-4): DTGVSQNPRHKITKRGQNVTFRCDPISEHNRLYWYRQTLGQGPEFLTYFQNEAQLEKSRLLSDRFSAERPKGSFSTLEIQRTEQGDSAMYLCAGGQGFEKLFFGSGTQLSVL.

J is TRBJ2-5 and V is TRBV7-9; 9 bases fit TRBD2. CDR1 is SEHNR and CDR2 is FQNEAQ in the germline V gene (reference sequence). The V segment lost 8 bases and the J segment 5 bases; nucleotides outside the gene matches: 12. This CDR3 has 15 residues. The CDR3 DNA sequence: TGTGCCAGCGATAGGGGACTAGCCATGCCGGAGACCCAGTACTTC. Translation: CASDRGLAMPETQYF.

This clone has more than one count but fewer than ten. The chain carries TRBV23-1 and TRBJ2-7; TRBD2 might be the D (6 bases). TRBV23-1 is reported as an ORF; its role is uncertain. Trimming took 7 bases from V and 3 from J, leaving 16 bases between them. This CDR3 is 14 amino acids long. CDR3 residues: CASTRLDGSYEQYF. Written as DNA, the CDR3 is TGCGCCAGCACCCGGCTCGACGGGAGCTACGAGCAGTACTTC.

This clone was counted only a few times. V gene TRBV14 combines with J gene TRBJ1-5; D is unresolved. Germline V gene lookup returns CDR1 SGHDN and CDR2 FVKESK. Trimming removed 0 bases from V and 0 bases from J, with 15 bases in between. This CDR3 comprises 18 residues. CDR3 in amino acids: CASSQDVVADYSNQPQHF. The DNA for the CDR3 is TGTGCCAGCAGCCAAGATGTAGTAGCGGATTATAGCAATCAGCCCCAGCATTTT.

This clone was counted between two and nine times. Here the CDR3 DNA reads TGTGCCAGCAGACCGGGACAGTCAAATCAGCCCCAGCATTTT. As protein: CASRPGQSNQPQHF. The V gene is TRBV7-2, the J gene TRBJ1-5; 7 positions match TRBD1. CDR3 length: 14 residues. Germline CDR1 and CDR2: SGHTA and FQGNSA. Losses at the gene ends were 6 bases for V and 4 bases for J; bases not matched to a gene: 6.

This clone has only a few counts. The chain is built from TRBV7-2 and TRBJ1-1; TRBD1 is a possible D gene (6 bases). Trimming pared 7 bases from V and 5 bases from J, leaving 17 bases between. Germline V lookup: CDR1 SGHTA, CDR2 FQGNSA. The CDR3 contains 14 residues. The CDR3 DNA reads TGTGCCAGCACCGTGGAGAGGGGGATGACTGAAGCTTTCTTT. Protein: CASTVERGMTEAFF.

The chain employs TRBV6-1 and TRBJ1-1; D gene uncertain. The germline V and J ends were trimmed by 6 bases and 3 bases, with 8 bases remaining between them. The germline CDR1 and CDR2 sequences are MNHNS and SASEGT. CDR3 length: 12 residues. The CDR3 coding sequence is TGTGCCAGCAGGGTTGAGTACACTGAAGCTTTCTTT. Translated: CASRVEYTEAFF.

The chain has TRBV28 and TRBJ1-3, with a weak D call TRBD1 (5 bases). The CDR3 runs to 14 residues. Germline assignment: CDR1 MDHEN and CDR2 SYDVKM. V was shortened by 5 bases and J by 0 bases, with 8 bases between the two germline ends. DNA for the CDR3: TGTGCCAGCAGTGGGGGGAGCTCTGGAAACACCATATATTTT. It translates to CASSGGSSGNTIYF.